This TCR beta chain was documented in a study of blood T cell repertoires in COVID-19. About the study: COVID-19 samples from acute and convalescent phases originated in the United States, Italy and Spain.

Authors' processing steps: Researchers report that nucleated cell counts were estimated from reference gene primer amplification. The repertoire was sequenced with immunoSEQ multiplex PCR; TCRdb's copy has only in-frame clones and lacks some. From that table come the V and J calls and clone size; the DNA was used to work out D and trimming. Here the sample spans about 180,000 clones, around four fifths being singletons. V dropped 5 bases and J dropped 4 bases, with 8 bases sitting between them. Looked up from germline, CDR1 is MNHEY and CDR2 is SVGAGI. The CDR3 length is 12 residues. The chain recombines TRBV6-5 with TRBJ1-1; D is perhaps TRBD1 (6 bases). Sequences were obtained from peripheral blood. The origin of this receptor is a man aged 65-85 years with active or convalescent COVID-19. The CDR3 spells CASSRGGTEAFF. CDR3 coding DNA: TGTGCCAGCAGTAGAGGGGGCACTGAAGCTTTCTTT.